This TCR beta chain was documented in a study of cytomegalovirus exposure and HLA in healthy donors. CDR3 length: 15 amino acids. Trimming took 7 bases from V and 5 from J; bases not matched to a gene: 13. From germline, CDR1 is LNHDA and CDR2 SQIVND (reference sequence). Note on this clone: Its antigen is undetermined.

Overall study results and limits: Across donors, most TCRs were seen rarely, yet some public ones were widespread. Association with HLA alleles at 0.05 false discovery rate was found for approximately 18,000 TCR beta sequences in a later analysis. The authors listed 150 or so TCR beta chains as cytomegalovirus-associated. The later analysis indicated that the majority of CMV-associated TCR beta chains appeared HLA-restricted.

In the PCR, 60 Vbeta and 13 Jbeta primers were used. Here immunoSEQ multiplex PCR was the method, and the copy in TCRdb shows in-frame clones only, minus some. The top ten hold less than 3% of the sample, which has around 140,000 clones, approximately 80% seen once. This clonotype was obtained from a woman aged 18-35 years in good health and CMV-seropositive. The chain carries TRBV19 and TRBJ1-1; TRBD1 agrees at 7 bases. Specimen: PBMCs. Here the CDR3 DNA reads TGTGCCAGTAATCGACAGGGTGGGACTGTGACTGAAGCTTTCTTT. Translated, it gives CASNRQGGTVTEAFF.